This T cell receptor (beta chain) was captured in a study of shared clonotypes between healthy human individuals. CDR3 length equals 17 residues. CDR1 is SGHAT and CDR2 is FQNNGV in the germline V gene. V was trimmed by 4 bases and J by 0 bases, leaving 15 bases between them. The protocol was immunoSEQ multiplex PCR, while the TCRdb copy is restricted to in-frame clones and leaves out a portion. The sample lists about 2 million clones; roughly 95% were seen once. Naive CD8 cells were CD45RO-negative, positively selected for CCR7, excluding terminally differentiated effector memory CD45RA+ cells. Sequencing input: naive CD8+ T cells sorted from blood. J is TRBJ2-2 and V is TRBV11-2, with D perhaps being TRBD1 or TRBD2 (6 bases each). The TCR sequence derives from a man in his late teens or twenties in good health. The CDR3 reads CASSSRGSGSNTGELFF. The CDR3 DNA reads TGTGCCAGCAGCTCCAGGGGTAGCGGTTCGAACACCGGGGAGCTGTTTTTT.